One sample yielded the 22 T cell receptor beta chains listed below, sequenced in a study of cytomegalovirus exposure and HLA in healthy donors. 13 Jbeta primers and 60 Vbeta primers were used for the PCR. TCRdb keeps only in-frame clones here, not all; method: immunoSEQ multiplex PCR. The sample has more than 90,000 clones; roughly 68% are singletons. Sequencing input: PBMCs. The receptors were sampled from a woman in her 30s in good health and CMV-seronegative.

The chain has TRBV7-3 and TRBJ1-1, with 9 bases that match TRBD1. Germline CDR1 is SGHTA and CDR2 is FQGTGA. Trimming took 5 bases from V and 3 from J; bases not matched to a gene: 16. CDR3 length: 18 amino acids. CDR3 in DNA: TGTGCCAGCAGCCCCCAATACAGGGGGCGGAGGGGGGACACTGAAGCTTTCTTT. Its protein product is CASSPQYRGRRGDTEAFF.

The chain combines TRBV5-1 with TRBJ2-7, with TRBD1 identical over 7 bases. CDR3 length equals 16 residues. Germline CDR1 and CDR2: SGHRS and YFSETQ. V gave up 3 bases and J gave up 3 bases; unmatched junction bases: 12. CDR3 amino acids: CASSSGPETGSYEQYF. CDR3 coding DNA: TGCGCCAGCAGCTCCGGGCCTGAGACAGGGAGCTACGAGCAGTACTTC.

This clone was seen a few times. The chain recombines TRBV19 with TRBJ1-1, with a tentative D call TRBD1 (6 bases). Trimming took 5 bases from V and 5 from J, leaving 12 bases between them. The germline gives CDR1 LNHDA, CDR2 SQIVND (reference sequence). This CDR3 comprises 13 residues. CDR3 sequence reads: CASSQGWATEAFF. For the CDR3, the DNA is TGTGCCAGTAGTCAGGGGTGGGCAACTGAAGCTTTCTTT.

The chain employs TRBV14 and TRBJ2-7; D is uncertain. The CDR3 covers 15 residues. Germline V lookup: CDR1 SGHDN, CDR2 FVKESK. The V end was cut by 4 bases, the J end by 4 bases, with 17 bases between. CDR3: CASSPARTVKYEQYF. The CDR3 DNA reads as TGTGCCAGCAGCCCCGCCCGTACAGTCAAATACGAGCAGTACTTC. The full variable domain, in which reference TRBV14 and TRBJ2-7 provide the parts outside the CDR3, is EAGVTQFPSHSVIEKGQTVTLRCDPISGHDNLYWYRRVMGKEIKFLLHFVKESKQDESGMPNNRFLAERTGGTYSTLKVQPAELEDSGVYFCASSPARTVKYEQYFGPGTRLTVT.

This clone showed up just a few times. The chain carries TRBV27 and TRBJ2-7; TRBD2 might be the D (5 bases). The V end lost 6 bases, the J end lost 6 bases, and 21 bases lay between the germline ends. The CDR3 has 15 residues. Germline V lookup: CDR1 MNHEY, CDR2 SMNVEV (reference sequence). The DNA for the CDR3 is TGTGCCAGCAGCCAGAGGACTCCGTCGAGTAGCGAGCAGTACTTC. Translated: CASSQRTPSSSEQYF.

This chain joins TRBV25-1 and TRBJ1-2; 8 nucleotides match TRBD1. The CDR3 contains 16 residues. V lost 1 base, J lost 2 bases, and 6 bases stayed unmatched. The germline V gene has CDR1 MGHDK and CDR2 SYGVNS. The CDR3 coding sequence is TGTGCCAGCAGTGAATCAGGGACAGGAGAAAACTATGGCTACACCTTC. Protein product: CASSESGTGENYGYTF.

This sequence joins TRBV7-9 and TRBJ1-5, with D perhaps matching TRBD1 (5 bases). The V gene's germline CDR1 is SEHNR and CDR2 FQNEAQ (reference sequence). This CDR3 is 14 amino acids long. Trimming took 6 bases from V and 7 from J, leaving 16 bases between them. CDR3 sequence: CASSYGQMEQPQHF. The CDR3 DNA reads TGTGCCAGCAGTTACGGACAAATGGAACAGCCCCAGCATTTT.

The chain recombines TRBV7-9 with TRBJ2-7; 7 positions agree with TRBD2. This CDR3 is built from 14 residues. V was clipped by 0 bases and J by 7 bases; unmatched bases: 6. Germline loops: CDR1 SEHNR, CDR2 FQNEAQ (reference sequence). The CDR3 region is CASSLAGGSGEQYF. The CDR3 DNA is TGTGCCAGCAGCTTAGCGGGAGGGTCGGGGGAGCAGTACTTC.

Only one count was recorded for this clone. The chain uses TRBV5-1 and TRBJ1-6, with a tentative D call TRBD1 (5 bases). V was trimmed by 3 bases and J by 1 base, leaving 14 bases between them. The length of the CDR3 is 17 residues. CDR1 is SGHRS and CDR2 is YFSETQ in the germline V gene. CDR3 region: CASSSSGGVSYNSPLHF. The CDR3 nucleotides are TGCGCCAGCAGCTCCTCGGGGGGGGTTTCCTATAATTCACCCCTCCACTTT.

V gene TRBV9 combines with J gene TRBJ1-2, with D uncertain. CDR1 and CDR2 from the germline V gene are SGDLS and YYNGEE. Trimming stripped 4 bases from V and 5 bases from J, with 15 bases between. CDR3 size: 14 residues. Here the CDR3 DNA reads TGTGCCAGCAGCCCCAGCGAGGGTTTTTATGGCTACACCTTC. This gives the protein CASSPSEGFYGYTF.

This chain links TRBV5-1 with TRBJ2-7; 7 nucleotides agree with TRBD1. CDR1 SGHRS and CDR2 YFSETQ come from the germline V gene. The ends lost 4 bases at V and 6 bases at J; junction bases unmatched: 4. The CDR3 spans 12 residues. CDR3 DNA sequence: TGCGCCAGCAGCCGAACAGGGGCCGAGCAGTACTTC. Its protein is CASSRTGAEQYF.

This chain links TRBV6-6 with TRBJ2-2; TRBD2 matches at 9 bases. The junction had 4 bases not matched to a gene; V was cut back by 5 bases and J by 0 bases. Per germline, CDR1 MNHNY and CDR2 SVGAGI (reference sequence). CDR3 length: 16 amino acids. CDR3 sequence (DNA): TGTGCCAGCAGTCTATTAGCGGGAGCGAACACCGGGGAGCTGTTTTTT. Encoded protein: CASSLLAGANTGELFF.

This clone was seen just once. This sequence joins TRBV19 and TRBJ1-6; a possible D gene is TRBD1 (5 bases). Germline V gene data show CDR1 as LNHDA and CDR2 as SQIVND (reference sequence). V lost 6 bases to trimming and J lost 0 bases, with 9 bases between them. This CDR3 is built from 15 residues. The CDR3, as DNA: TGTGCCAGTAGATCGGACAACTCCTATAATTCACCCCTCCACTTT. This sequence encodes CASRSDNSYNSPLHF.

This clone has only a few counts. This chain connects TRBV1 to TRBJ1-1. TRBV1 is given as a pseudogene. CDR3 length: 18 amino acids. For the CDR3, the DNA is TGCACCAGCAGCCAAAATGCGAGCGGGGGCGCGGCGAACACTGAAGCTTTCTTT. Encoded protein: CTSSQNASGGAANTEAFF.

V gene TRBV7-9 combines with J gene TRBJ2-3; 7 bases fit TRBD1. The germline gives CDR1 SEHNR, CDR2 FQNEAQ (reference sequence). Germline trimming cut 5 bases from V and 4 bases from J; bases unmatched to any gene: 9. This CDR3 is built from 15 residues. The CDR3 nucleotides are TGTGCCAGCAGCCCACACAGGGGAGTAGCAGATACGCAGTATTTT. Translated, it gives CASSPHRGVADTQYF.

The CDR3 sequence is CASSLNSYNEQFF. The CDR3 DNA reads as TGTGCCAGCAGTTTAAACAGCTACAATGAGCAGTTCTTC. V is TRBV27 and J is TRBJ2-1; D remains unclear. CDR1 MNHEY and CDR2 SMNVEV come from the germline V gene (reference sequence). The CDR3 loop spans 13 amino acids. V lost 2 bases to trimming and J lost 3 bases, with 5 bases between them.

The gene calls are TRBV27 and TRBJ1-2; D gene unclear. The germline CDR1 and CDR2 sequences are MNHEY and SMNVEV (reference sequence). CDR3 length: 13 residues. V shed 3 bases and J shed 10 bases, with 15 bases lying between them. The CDR3 here is CASSFSGKEAYTF. The CDR3 DNA is TGTGCCAGCAGTTTTTCCGGGAAGGAGGCCTACACCTTC.

This clone was counted only a few times. The V gene is TRBV9, the J gene TRBJ2-4, with D uncertain. The ends were cut back, 0 bases at V and 0 bases at J, with 13 bases in the middle. The CDR3 is made up of 17 amino acids. The germline V gene has CDR1 SGDLS and CDR2 YYNGEE. The CDR3 loop reads CASSVVPPRLAKNIQYF. DNA for the CDR3: TGTGCCAGCAGCGTAGTGCCGCCGCGTCTAGCCAAAAACATTCAGTACTTC.

The V gene is TRBV5-1, the J gene TRBJ2-3; tentative D call: TRBD2 (6 bases). V was clipped by 0 bases and J by 7 bases, with 24 bases between them. This CDR3 spans 18 amino acids. In germline, CDR1 is SGHRS, CDR2 YFSETQ. The CDR3 sequence is CASSLGDLAPRLVYTQYF. CDR3 nucleotide sequence: TGCGCCAGCAGCTTGGGGGATCTAGCGCCCCGGCTCGTGTATACGCAGTATTTT. Together with reference TRBV5-1 and TRBJ2-3, the CDR3 gives the full variable domain: KAGVTQTPRYLIKTRGQQVTLSCSPISGHRSVSWYQQTPGQGLQFLFEYFSETQRNKGNFPGRFSGRQFSNSRSEMNVSTLELGDSALYLCASSLGDLAPRLVYTQYFGPGTRLTVL.

This clone was found once. V and J are TRBV7-9 and TRBJ2-7; 13 nucleotides agree with TRBD2. Looked up from germline, CDR1 is SEHNR and CDR2 is FQNEAQ (reference sequence). This CDR3 is built from 17 residues. Unmatched junction bases numbered 8, after V lost 2 bases and J lost 4 bases. The CDR3 region is CASSLKGGTSGIYEQYF. The CDR3 DNA sequence: TGTGCCAGCAGCTTAAAAGGGGGGACTAGCGGGATTTACGAGCAGTACTTC. Drawing the rest from reference TRBV7-9 and TRBJ2-7, the complete variable domain is DTGVSQNPRHKITKRGQNVTFRCDPISEHNRLYWYRQTLGQGPEFLTYFQNEAQLEKSRLLSDRFSAERPKGSFSTLEIQRTEQGDSAMYLCASSLKGGTSGIYEQYFGPGTRLTVT.

The chain has TRBV6-6 and TRBJ2-5, with D perhaps matching TRBD1 (6 bases). Trimming removed 7 bases from V and 5 bases from J, with 17 bases in between. CDR1 is MNHNY, CDR2 SVGAGI, per germline (reference sequence). CDR3 length: 14 residues. CDR3 residues: CASINNRVRETQYF. In nucleotides, the CDR3 is TGTGCCAGCATTAACAACAGGGTTCGCGAGACCCAGTACTTC.

CDR3 loop: CASSLIAGVSYNEQFF. The CDR3 DNA is TGTGCCAGCAGCTTAATAGCGGGAGTTAGCTACAATGAGCAGTTCTTC. The chain has TRBV7-8 and TRBJ2-1; 9 bases match TRBD2. The CDR3 contains 16 residues. CDR1 and CDR2 from the germline V gene are SGHVS and FQNEAQ. V shed 2 bases, J shed 3 bases, and the junction held 5 bases outside the gene matches.